Listed here are 11 T cell receptor beta chains from one sample, sequenced in a study of T cell responses to AZD1222 COVID-19 vaccine. Assay: immunoSEQ multiplex PCR; the TCRdb copy retains only in-frame clones and omits some. The data show about 170,000 clones, with around 90% seen just once and 0.85% to 1.2% held by the top ten. Sequencing used peripheral blood, obtained 28 days after the second AZD1222 dose. The receptors derive from an adult who received the AZD1222 COVID-19 vaccine.

The chain recombines TRBV7-6 with TRBJ2-3; weak D call: TRBD1 (6 bases). This CDR3 has 19 residues. In germline, CDR1 is SGHVS, CDR2 FNYEAQ. V was cut by 2 bases and J by 0 bases, with 21 bases left in between. CDR3 sequence (DNA): TGTGCCAGCAGCTTATCCTATACGTCTCTGGGGGCTAGCACAGATACGCAGTATTTT. Translation gives CASSLSYTSLGASTDTQYF. Filled out from reference TRBV7-6 and TRBJ2-3, the complete variable domain reads GAGVSQSPRYKVTKRGQDVALRCDPISGHVSLYWYRQALGQGPEFLTYFNYEAQQDKSGLPNDRFSAERPEGSISTLTIQRTEQRDSAMYRCASSLSYTSLGASTDTQYFGPGTRLTVL.

The chain employs TRBV3-1 (or the pseudogene TRBV3-2) and TRBJ1-3; D gene uncertain. There are 13 residues in the CDR3. The V gene's germline CDR1 is LGHDT and CDR2 YNNKEL (reference sequence). V was shortened by 1 base and J by 4 bases, with 5 bases between the two germline ends. The CDR3 protein is CASSQGKGNTIYF. CDR3 bases: TGTGCCAGCAGCCAAGGCAAGGGAAACACCATATATTTT.

The V and J genes are TRBV4-1 and TRBJ1-6; unclear D gene. Germline-derived CDR1 and CDR2 are MGHRA and YSYEKL. Trimming took off 1 base at V and 6 bases at J, with 4 bases between the two ends. CDR3 length equals 13 residues. The CDR3 DNA reads as TGCGCCAGCAGCCAAGGTCTTAATTCACCCCTCCACTTT. Its translation is CASSQGLNSPLHF.

V and J are TRBV2 and TRBJ2-1, with D tentatively TRBD1 or TRBD2 (6 bases each). Germline V gives CDR1 SNHLY, CDR2 FYNNEI. Trimming removed 4 bases at V and 6 bases at J, with 16 bases between. This CDR3 is built from 15 residues. CDR3 residues: CASSAGGLMFNEQFF. Here the CDR3 DNA reads TGTGCCAGCAGTGCCGGGGGCCTGATGTTCAATGAGCAGTTCTTC.

The chain employs TRBV30 and TRBJ1-5; D gene unclear. In germline, CDR1 is GTSNPN, CDR2 SVGIG (reference sequence). The CDR3 covers 13 residues. V was cut by 2 bases and J by 0 bases, with 5 bases left in between. Written as DNA, the CDR3 is TGTGCCTGGAGTATTAATAGCAATCAGCCCCAGCATTTT. It translates to CAWSINSNQPQHF. The full variable domain, its missing parts supplied by reference TRBV30 and TRBJ1-5, is SQTIHQWPATLVQPVGSPLSLECTVEGTSNPNLYWYRQAAGRGLQLLFYSVGIGQISSEVPQNLSASRPQDRQFILSSKKLLLSDSGFYLCAWSINSNQPQHFGDGTRLSIL.

The chain links TRBV5-6 to TRBJ1-2, with 7 bases identical to TRBD1. The V segment lost 4 bases and the J segment 2 bases; nucleotides outside the gene matches: 8. In germline, CDR1 is SGHDT, CDR2 YYEEEE. CDR3 length equals 15 residues. The CDR3 region is CASSLGQANNYGYTF. In nucleotides, the CDR3 is TGTGCCAGCAGCCTAGGACAGGCCAACAACTATGGCTACACCTTC.

The CDR3 region is CASSETGRLRAFF. The CDR3 DNA sequence: TGTGCCAGCAGTGAAACGGGGCGGCTGAGGGCTTTCTTT. The chain carries TRBV6-1 and TRBJ1-1; TRBD1 is a possible D gene (5 bases). Germline CDR1 is MNHNS and CDR2 is SASEGT. The CDR3 sequence is 13 residues long. V dropped 2 bases and J dropped 11 bases, with 15 bases sitting between them.

The chain links TRBV19 to TRBJ1-4, with 10 bases lining up with TRBD1. V lost 6 bases to trimming and J lost 4 bases; unmatched junction nucleotides: 2. The CDR3 length is 14 residues. Germline assignment: CDR1 LNHDA and CDR2 SQIVND (reference sequence). CDR3 bases: TGTGCCAGTAGAGGGACAGGGGATAATGAAAAACTGTTTTTT. Translated: CASRGTGDNEKLFF.

The gene calls are TRBV6-5 and TRBJ1-1; TRBD1 aligns across 10 bases. The CDR3 covers 13 residues. The V and J ends lost 7 bases and 11 bases, in that order; junction bases with no gene match: 10. Germline V gives CDR1 MNHEY, CDR2 SVGAGI. The CDR3 coding sequence is TGTGCCAGCACCCGGACAGGGGGGAATTCGGCTTTCTTT. Residues: CASTRTGGNSAFF.

The chain links TRBV5-1 to TRBJ2-1; no definite D call. Germline V gene sequence: CDR1 SGHRS, CDR2 YFSETQ. The CDR3 sequence is 15 residues long. Trimming left V 0 bases short and J 0 bases short, with 7 bases between. In DNA, the CDR3 is TGCGCCAGCAGCTTGGTAGAGAGCTCCTACAATGAGCAGTTCTTC. Its translation: CASSLVESSYNEQFF. Based on the CDR3 plus reference TRBV5-1 and TRBJ2-1, the full variable domain is KAGVTQTPRYLIKTRGQQVTLSCSPISGHRSVSWYQQTPGQGLQFLFEYFSETQRNKGNFPGRFSGRQFSNSRSEMNVSTLELGDSALYLCASSLVESSYNEQFFGPGTRLTVL.

This rearrangement joins TRBV5-6 to TRBJ2-3; 8 bases are a match to TRBD1. The CDR3 contains 16 residues. The V gene's germline CDR1 is SGHDT and CDR2 YYEEEE. With 4 bases clipped from V and 5 bases from J, the junction kept 12 bases outside the gene matches. The CDR3 sequence: CASSGGGQADLDTQYF. Here the CDR3 DNA reads TGTGCCAGCAGCGGAGGGGGACAGGCGGATTTAGATACGCAGTATTTT.